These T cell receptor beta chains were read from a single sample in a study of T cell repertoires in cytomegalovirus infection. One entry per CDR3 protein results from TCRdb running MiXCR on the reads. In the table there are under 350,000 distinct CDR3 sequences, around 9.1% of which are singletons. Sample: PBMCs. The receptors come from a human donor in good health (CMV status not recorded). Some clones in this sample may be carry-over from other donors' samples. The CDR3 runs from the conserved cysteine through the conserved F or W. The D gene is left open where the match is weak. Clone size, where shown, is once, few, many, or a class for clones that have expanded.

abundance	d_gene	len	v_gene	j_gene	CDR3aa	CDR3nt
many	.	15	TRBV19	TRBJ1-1	CASSIDLGKWTEAFF	TGTGCCAGTAGTATAGATCTCGGAAAGTGGACTGAAGCTTTCTTT
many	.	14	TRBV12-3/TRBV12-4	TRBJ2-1	CASQLGNAYNEQFF	TGTGCCAGCCAACTAGGGAACGCCTACAATGAGCAGTTCTTC
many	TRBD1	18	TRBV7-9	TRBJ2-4	CASSSRDRGPLAKNIQYF	TGTGCCAGCAGTTCCCGGGACAGGGGGCCCCTAGCCAAAAACATTCAGTACTTC
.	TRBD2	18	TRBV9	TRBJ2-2	CASSVLLAGDSNTGELFF	TGTGCCAGCAGCGTTCTCCTAGCGGGGGACTCGAACACCGGGGAGCTGTTTTTT
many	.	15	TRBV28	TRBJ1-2	CASSLSKGADGGYTF	TGTGCCAGCAGTTTATCCAAAGGCGCCGACGGGGGCTACACCTTC
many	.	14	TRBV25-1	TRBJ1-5	CASSVAGYNQPQHF	TGTGCCAGCAGTGTCGCAGGTTACAATCAGCCCCAGCATTTT
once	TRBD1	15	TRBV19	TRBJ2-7	CASSFRDRGTYEQYF	TGTGCCAGTAGTTTCCGGGACAGGGGGACCTACGAGCAGTACTTC
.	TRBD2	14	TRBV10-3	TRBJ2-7	CAISAGTRTYEQYF	TGTGCCATCAGTGCCGGGACTAGAACCTACGAGCAGTACTTC
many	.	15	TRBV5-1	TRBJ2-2	CASSLGRGNTGELFF	TGCGCCAGCAGCTTGGGACGGGGGAACACCGGGGAGCTGTTTTTT
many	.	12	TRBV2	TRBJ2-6	CASSESGLVLTF	TGTGCCAGCAGTGAAAGCGGCCTAGTCCTGACTTTC
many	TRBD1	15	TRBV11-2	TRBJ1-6	CASSHQAGGRSPLHF	TGTGCCAGCAGCCACCAGGCAGGGGGGCGTTCACCCCTCCACTTT
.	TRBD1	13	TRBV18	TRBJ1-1	CASSNDRDAEAFF	TGTGCCAGCTCAAACGACAGGGACGCTGAAGCTTTCTTT
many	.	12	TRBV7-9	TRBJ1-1	CASSLEYQGAFF	TGTGCCAGCAGCTTAGAGTACCAGGGAGCTTTCTTT
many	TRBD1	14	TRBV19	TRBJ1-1	CASSIRGTGTEAFF	TGTGCCAGTAGTATAAGGGGGACAGGCACTGAAGCTTTCTTT
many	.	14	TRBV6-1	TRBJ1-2	CASIEALTNYGYTF	TGTGCCAGCATAGAGGCCTTAACTAACTATGGCTACACCTTC
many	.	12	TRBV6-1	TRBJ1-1	CASRLSGTEAFF	TGTGCCAGCAGACTCAGCGGGACTGAAGCTTTCTTT
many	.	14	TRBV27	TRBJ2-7	CASSAGPWSTEQYF	TGTGCCAGCAGTGCCGGGCCCTGGTCGACCGAGCAGTACTTC
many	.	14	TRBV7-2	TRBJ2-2	CASSLESGHRELFF	TGTGCCAGCAGCTTAGAGAGCGGACACAGGGAGCTGTTTTTT
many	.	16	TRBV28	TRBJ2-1	CASSSLGGLSYNEQFF	TGTGCCAGCAGTTCTCTGGGGGGGCTCTCCTACAATGAGCAGTTCTTC
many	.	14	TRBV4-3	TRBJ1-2	CASSQDSGPGGYTF	TGCGCCAGCAGCCAAGACAGCGGGCCGGGCGGCTACACCTTC
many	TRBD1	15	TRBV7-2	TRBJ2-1	CASSRRQGSYNEQFF	TGTGCCAGCAGCCGCAGACAGGGGTCGTACAATGAGCAGTTCTTC
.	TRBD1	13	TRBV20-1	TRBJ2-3	CSPTGTGLHTQYF	TGCAGTCCTACCGGGACAGGGCTTCATACGCAGTATTTT
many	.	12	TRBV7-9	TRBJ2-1	CASSLSFNEQFF	TGTGCCAGCAGCTTAAGTTTCAATGAGCAGTTCTTC
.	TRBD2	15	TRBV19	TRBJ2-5	CASSPLAGERETQYF	TGTGCCAGTAGTCCACTAGCGGGGGAGCGGGAGACCCAGTACTTC
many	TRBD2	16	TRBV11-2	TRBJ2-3	CASSLGRAGGPDTQYF	TGTGCCAGCAGCTTAGGGAGAGCGGGGGGGCCAGATACGCAGTATTTT
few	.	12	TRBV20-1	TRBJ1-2	CSARGLDSWNTF	TGCAGTGCTAGAGGCCTGGACAGCTGGAACACCTTC
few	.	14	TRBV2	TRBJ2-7	CASSGSGEPYEQYF	TGTGCCAGCAGTGGTTCAGGGGAACCCTACGAGCAGTACTTC
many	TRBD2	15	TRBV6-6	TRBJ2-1	CASSYGGGNYNEQFF	TGTGCCAGCAGTTACGGCGGGGGGAATTACAATGAGCAGTTCTTC
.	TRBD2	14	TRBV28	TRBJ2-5	CASSTSGGVETQYF	TGTGCCAGCAGTACTAGCGGGGGGGTTGAGACCCAGTACTTC
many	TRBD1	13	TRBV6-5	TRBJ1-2	CASSYPDRDGYTF	TGTGCCAGCAGTTACCCGGACAGGGATGGCTACACCTTC
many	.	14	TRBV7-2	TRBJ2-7	CASSSRPGVYEQYF	TGTGCCAGCAGCTCCCGCCCAGGGGTCTACGAGCAGTACTTC
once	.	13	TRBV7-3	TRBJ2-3	CASSLPPGDTHYF	TGTGCCAGCAGCTTACCCCCTGGAGATACGCACTATTTT
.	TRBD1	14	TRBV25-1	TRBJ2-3	CASIGTGARDTQYF	TGTGCCAGCATCGGGACAGGGGCGAGGGATACGCAGTATTTT
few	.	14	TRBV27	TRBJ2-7	CASRLLDSSYEQYF	TGTGCCAGCAGACTCCTCGACAGCTCCTACGAGCAGTACTTC
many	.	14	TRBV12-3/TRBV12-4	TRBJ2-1	CASSFGELGNEQFF	TGTGCCAGCAGTTTCGGAGAGCTGGGTAATGAGCAGTTCTTC
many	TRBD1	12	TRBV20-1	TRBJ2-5	CSASRQGASQYF	TGCAGTGCTAGCCGACAGGGAGCCTCCCAGTACTTC
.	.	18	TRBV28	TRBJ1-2	CASSLNQVTAEMDYGYTF	TGTGCCAGCAGTTTAAACCAGGTAACGGCCGAGATGGACTATGGCTACACCTTC
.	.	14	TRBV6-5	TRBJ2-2	CASGSRGGTGELFF	TGTGCCAGTGGGTCGAGGGGGGGCACCGGGGAGCTGTTTTTT
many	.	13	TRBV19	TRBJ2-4	CASSELAKNIQYF	TGTGCCAGTAGCGAACTAGCCAAAAACATTCAGTACTTC
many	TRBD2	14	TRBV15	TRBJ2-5	CATTLAGGRETQYF	TGTGCCACAACGCTAGCGGGGGGCCGAGAGACCCAGTACTTC
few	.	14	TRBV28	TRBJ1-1	CASSLPGKNTEAFF	TGTGCCAGCAGTTTACCGGGGAAGAACACTGAAGCTTTCTTT